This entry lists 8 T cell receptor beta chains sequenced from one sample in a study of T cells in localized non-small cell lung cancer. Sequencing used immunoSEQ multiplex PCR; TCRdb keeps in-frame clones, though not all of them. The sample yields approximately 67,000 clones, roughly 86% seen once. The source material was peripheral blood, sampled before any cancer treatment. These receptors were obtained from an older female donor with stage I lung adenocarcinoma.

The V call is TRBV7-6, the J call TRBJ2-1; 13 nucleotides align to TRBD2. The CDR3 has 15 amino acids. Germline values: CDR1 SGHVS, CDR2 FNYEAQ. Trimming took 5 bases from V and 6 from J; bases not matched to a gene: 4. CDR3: CASSRGTSGVNEQFF. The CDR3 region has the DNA TGTGCCAGCAGCAGAGGGACTAGCGGGGTCAATGAGCAGTTCTTC.

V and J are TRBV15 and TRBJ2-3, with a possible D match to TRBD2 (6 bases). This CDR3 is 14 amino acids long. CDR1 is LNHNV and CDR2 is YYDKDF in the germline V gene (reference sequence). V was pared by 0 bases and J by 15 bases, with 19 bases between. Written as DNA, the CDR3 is TGTGCCACCAGCAGAGATTTCTCCGGGACTCCTGCATATTTT. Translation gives CATSRDFSGTPAYF.

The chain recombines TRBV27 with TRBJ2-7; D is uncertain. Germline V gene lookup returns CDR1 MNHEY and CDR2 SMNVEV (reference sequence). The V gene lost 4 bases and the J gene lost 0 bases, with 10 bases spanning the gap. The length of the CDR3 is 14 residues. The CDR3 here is CASSSFTGSYEQYF. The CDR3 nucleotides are TGTGCCAGCAGTTCCTTTACTGGCTCCTACGAGCAGTACTTC.

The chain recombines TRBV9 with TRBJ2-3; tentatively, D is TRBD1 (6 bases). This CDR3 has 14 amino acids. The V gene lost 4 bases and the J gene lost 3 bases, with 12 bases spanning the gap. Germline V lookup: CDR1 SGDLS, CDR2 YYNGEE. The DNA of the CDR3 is TGTGCCAGCAGCACTCGGACAGCTACAGATACGCAGTATTTT. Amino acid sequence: CASSTRTATDTQYF.

DNA of the CDR3: TGTGCCAGCAGGGGGGACAGGGGGAATTCACCCCTCCACTTT. Its translation is CASRGDRGNSPLHF. The chain couples TRBV2 to TRBJ1-6, with 11 bases that match TRBD1. Germline V gene sequence: CDR1 SNHLY, CDR2 FYNNEI. Germline trimming cut 6 bases from V and 7 bases from J; bases unmatched to any gene: 2. The CDR3 has 14 amino acids.

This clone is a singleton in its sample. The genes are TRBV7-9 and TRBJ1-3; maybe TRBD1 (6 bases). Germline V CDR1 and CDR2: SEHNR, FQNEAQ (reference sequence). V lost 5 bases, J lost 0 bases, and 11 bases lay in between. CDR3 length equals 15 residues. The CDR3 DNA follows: TGTGCCAGCAGCCCACAGGGAAACTCTGGAAACACCATATATTTT. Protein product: CASSPQGNSGNTIYF.

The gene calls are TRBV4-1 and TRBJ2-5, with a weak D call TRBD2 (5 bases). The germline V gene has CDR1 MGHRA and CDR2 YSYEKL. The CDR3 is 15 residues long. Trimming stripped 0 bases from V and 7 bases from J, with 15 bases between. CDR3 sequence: CASSQDGGAVVTQYF. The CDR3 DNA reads TGCGCCAGCAGCCAAGATGGAGGCGCCGTTGTGACCCAGTACTTC.

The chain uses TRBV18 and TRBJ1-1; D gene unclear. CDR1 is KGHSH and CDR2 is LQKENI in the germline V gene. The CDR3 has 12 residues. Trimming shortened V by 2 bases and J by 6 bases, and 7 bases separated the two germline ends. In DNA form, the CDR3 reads TGTGCCAGCTCACCAACCGACTCTGAAGCTTTCTTT. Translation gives CASSPTDSEAFF.